This T cell receptor (beta chain) stems from a study of T cells in Graves' hyperthyroidism and ophthalmopathy. Regarding the study as a whole: Blood held most thyroid clonotypes expanded above 0.001 frequency.

Amplification yielded TCR beta CDR3 regions, with RNA transcripts as the source. The study used the HTBI primer set for a first-round RT-PCR of the TCR CDR3. MiXCR was run by TCRdb on the multiplex PCR reads, yielding one entry per CDR3 protein. The data contain over 400,000 distinct CDR3 sequences, roughly 23% of them singletons. Enrolled ophthalmopathy patients presented with a Clinical Activity Score of at least 3, a NOSPECS grade of at least 4, and disease duration under 3 months. Researchers barred patients who had uncontrolled infection, other autoimmune disease, pregnancy or lactation. Together with thyroid ultrasound, orbital computed tomography, serum thyroxine and TRAb, clinical symptoms were used for diagnoses. V was cut by 5 bases and J by 3 bases, with 20 bases left in between. CDR3 size: 16 residues. The table lists this clonotype with many counts. Its specificity is not known.

The chain uses TRBV12-3 or TRBV12-4 and TRBJ2-7, with D tentatively TRBD1 (7 bases). The sequenced sample was blood. This receptor was obtained from a woman in her 70s with Graves' ophthalmopathy. In nucleotides, the CDR3 is TGTGCCAGCAGTCCCAGAGGGGCAGGGGGGAGCTACGAGCAGTACTTC. It translates to CASSPRGAGGSYEQYF.